This T cell receptor beta chain is from a study of cytomegalovirus exposure and HLA in healthy donors. About the study: The roughly 110 validation repertoires were produced on the same platform as the roughly 660 repertoires of the first cohort. This was reported in a later analysis.

Trimming cost V 5 bases and J 0 bases, with 10 bases left between them. Germline CDR1 and CDR2: SGHAT and FQNNGV. This CDR3 has 14 residues. The method was immunoSEQ multiplex PCR; TCRdb's version includes in-frame clones alone and lacks a portion of them. Found here are 200,000 to 300,000 clones, 70% to 90% of them singletons; the top ten hold around 1.2%. This clone has only one observation. The antigen is unknown. Overall study findings and caveats: Cytomegalovirus-associated TCR beta chains were listed, numbering 150 to 200.

Separate from the roughly 670-subject first cohort, the roughly 110-subject validation cohort was the one that the donors belonged to. The chain links TRBV11-2 to TRBJ1-1; D may be TRBD1 (6 bases). This TCR came from a woman in her thirties in good health and CMV-seropositive. Sequences were obtained from PBMCs. The CDR3: CASSHGTLNTEAFF. CDR3 nucleotides: TGTGCCAGCAGCCACGGGACATTGAACACTGAAGCTTTCTTT.